Presented here are 32 T cell receptor beta chains from one specimen sequenced in a study of blood T cells in healthy people across ages. A J-beta primer mix and a sample-barcoded 5' primer were used in a second PCR of about 6 to 12 cycles. TCRdb itself ran the 5' RACE reads through MiXCR, one entry per CDR3 protein. The table shows almost 800,000 distinct CDR3 sequences, with nearly 60% occurring only once. Input material: blood. The origin of the receptors is a man aged 30-40 years in good health.

V usage is TRBV3-1 and J usage is TRBJ2-1; 10 bases align to TRBD2. The J call is doubtful: the DNA matches TRBJ2-7 better. Germline V lookup: CDR1 LGHDT, CDR2 YNNKEL (reference sequence). The CDR3 extends over 16 amino acids. CDR3 amino acids: CASSLSGGSSYNEQYF. Here the CDR3 DNA reads TGTGCCAGCAGTCTTAGCGGGGGGAGCTCCTACAATGAGCAGTACTTC.

The chain has TRBV20-1 and TRBJ1-1; 8 positions match TRBD1. The V gene end was trimmed by 6 bases and the J gene end by 10 bases; junction bases not matched to a gene: 13. The CDR3 has 13 residues. Germline CDR1 is DFQATT and CDR2 is SNEGSKA (reference sequence). CDR3 DNA: TGCAGTGCCAAGCCCCAGGGGGCAGGGGTAGCTTTCTTT. Translating gives CSAKPQGAGVAFF.

The V and J genes are TRBV20-1 and TRBJ2-5; 8 nucleotides line up with TRBD1. The DNA end lines up better with TRBJ2-7; the J call may be wrong. Germline V lookup: CDR1 DFQATT, CDR2 SNEGSKA (reference sequence). The CDR3 has 15 amino acids. The CDR3 DNA reads TGCAGTGCTAGAGGAGCAGGGGGCTCCTACTACGAGCAGTACTTC. Encoded protein: CSARGAGGSYYEQYF.

This rearrangement joins TRBV4-2 to TRBJ1-2; the D gene is possibly TRBD1 (5 bases). The germline CDR1 and CDR2 sequences are LGHNA and YNFKEQ. The CDR3 is made up of 15 amino acids. V was pared by 0 bases and J by 6 bases, with 14 bases between. CDR3 bases: TGTGCCAGCAGCCAAGAGAGGATGAGGGGCCATGGCTACACCTTC. Protein product: CASSQERMRGHGYTF.

This chain joins TRBV20-1 and TRBJ1-2; D unresolved. Germline CDR1 is DFQATT and CDR2 is SNEGSKA (reference sequence). The CDR3 spans 14 residues. The V end lost 0 bases, the J end lost 0 bases, and 8 bases lay between the germline ends. The CDR3 region is CSARDKGANYGYTF. CDR3 DNA sequence: TGCAGTGCTAGAGATAAGGGAGCTAACTATGGCTACACCTTC.

The chain joins TRBV5-1 to TRBJ1-2, with D maybe TRBD1 (6 bases). Germline assignment: CDR1 SGHRS and CDR2 YFSETQ. Trimming took off 1 base at V and 5 bases at J, with 15 bases between the two ends. CDR3 length: 15 amino acids. DNA for the CDR3: TGCGCCAGCAGCTTGACCCAGGGAGGGGGTTATGGCTACACCTTC. Amino acids: CASSLTQGGGYGYTF.

The J gene is TRBJ2-7, the V gene TRBV4-1; 9 nucleotides agree with TRBD2. Germline CDR1 is MGHRA and CDR2 is YSYEKL. The CDR3 contains 15 residues. V lost 0 bases, J lost 7 bases, and 7 bases stayed unmatched. The CDR3 coding sequence is TGCGCCAGCAGCCAAGATGCCGCGGGGGGGAGAGAGCAGTACTTC. Translated, it gives CASSQDAAGGREQYF.

This clonotype came up once. The CDR3 nucleotides are TGCAGCGTTACCGGGACAGGGGGCGTGAACACTGAAGCTTTCTTT. This translates into CSVTGTGGVNTEAFF. This chain uses TRBV29-1 with TRBJ1-1; TRBD1 aligns across 12 bases. The length of the CDR3 is 15 residues. Germline CDR1 and CDR2: SQVTM and ANQGSEA. The junction had 4 bases not matched to a gene; V was cut back by 5 bases and J by 0 bases.

This chain joins TRBV4-2 and TRBJ2-7; perhaps TRBD2 as D (5 bases). Trimming stripped 3 bases from V and 3 bases from J, with 12 bases between. The CDR3 runs to 14 residues. CDR1 and CDR2 from the germline V gene are LGHNA and YNFKEQ. The CDR3 nucleotides are TGTGCCAGCAGCCAGGGGTTCGGGGACTACGAGCAGTACTTC. This sequence encodes CASSQGFGDYEQYF.

The chain combines TRBV4-3 with TRBJ2-3; 9 bases align to TRBD2. V gave up 1 base and J gave up 6 bases; unmatched junction bases: 2. Germline-derived CDR1 and CDR2 are LGHNA and YSLEER. The CDR3 runs 14 residues. In nucleotides, the CDR3 is TGCGCCAGCAGCCAAGGAGCGGGAGGCGATACGCAGTATTTT. Translated: CASSQGAGGDTQYF.

DNA for the CDR3: TGTGCCAGCGCATACAATCCCCCCGGGGAGCTGTTTTTT. It codes for CASAYNPPGELFF. V usage is TRBV6-2 or TRBV6-3 and J usage is TRBJ2-2; D unresolved. The CDR3 length is 13 residues. With 8 bases removed from V and 6 bases from J, the gap between germline ends came to 13 bases. In germline, CDR1 is MNHEY, CDR2 SVGEGT.

The rearrangement uses TRBV29-1 and TRBJ1-2; D is possibly TRBD1 (6 bases). This CDR3 has 10 amino acids. Germline CDR1 and CDR2: SQVTM and ANQGSEA. Trimming stripped 7 bases from V and 10 bases from J, with 13 bases between. The CDR3 bases are TGCAGCGCCTCACAGGGAGCCTACACCTTC. Residues: CSASQGAYTF.

The chain carries TRBV20-1 and TRBJ2-5; a possible D gene is TRBD1 (5 bases). Trimming took off 1 base at V and 0 bases at J, with 15 bases between the two ends. The CDR3 is 16 amino acids. Germline loops: CDR1 DFQATT, CDR2 SNEGSKA (reference sequence). CDR3 DNA: TGCAGTGCTAGAGGGCCAACAGGCGACTACCAAGAGACCCAGTACTTC. Protein product: CSARGPTGDYQETQYF.

The chain combines TRBV7-2 with TRBJ2-7; a possible D gene is TRBD2 (6 bases). The CDR3 runs to 15 residues. V was trimmed by 5 bases and J by 6 bases, leaving 20 bases between them. Looked up from germline, CDR1 is SGHTA and CDR2 is FQGNSA. The CDR3 here is CASSRMGGADLEQYF. CDR3 DNA: TGTGCCAGCAGCCGCATGGGCGGGGCCGACCTCGAGCAGTACTTC. Filled out from reference TRBV7-2 and TRBJ2-7, the complete variable domain reads GAGVSQSPSNKVTEKGKDVELRCDPISGHTALYWYRQSLGQGLEFLIYFQGNSAPDKSGLPSDRFSAERTGGSVSTLTIQRTQQEDSAVYLCASSRMGGADLEQYFGPGTRLTVT.

CDR3 residues: CASSLFGGGENTEAFF. Here the CDR3 DNA reads TGTGCCAGTAGTCTCTTCGGGGGAGGCGAGAACACTGAAGCTTTCTTT. V and J are TRBV19 and TRBJ1-1; perhaps TRBD1 as D (5 bases). This CDR3 region has 16 residues. Germline V CDR1 and CDR2: LNHDA, SQIVND (reference sequence). V was clipped by 5 bases and J by 1 base, with 17 bases between them.

There are a few counts of this clonotype. The chain combines TRBV7-2 with TRBJ2-1; 11 bases map to TRBD1. This CDR3 comprises 15 residues. CDR1 and CDR2 (germline): SGHTA, FQGNSA. J lost 2 bases, V lost 4 bases, and 1 base had no gene match. CDR3 sequence reads: CASSSDRGPYNEQFF. For the CDR3, the DNA is TGTGCCAGCAGCTCGGACAGGGGGCCCTACAATGAGCAGTTCTTC. Full variable domain (remainder filled in from reference TRBV7-2 and TRBJ2-1): GAGVSQSPSNKVTEKGKDVELRCDPISGHTALYWYRQSLGQGLEFLIYFQGNSAPDKSGLPSDRFSAERTGGSVSTLTIQRTQQEDSAVYLCASSSDRGPYNEQFFGPGTRLTVL.

This rearrangement joins TRBV6-6 to TRBJ1-1, with D possibly TRBD1 on 6 matching bases. V gave up 3 bases and J gave up 8 bases, with 16 bases separating them. CDR1 and CDR2 (germline): MNHNY, SVGAGI (reference sequence). CDR3 size: 14 residues. The CDR3 region has the DNA TGTGCCAGCAGTTATAGCAGGAAGAGGGGGGAAGCTTTCTTT. It encodes CASSYSRKRGEAFF.

The chain has TRBV28 and TRBJ2-3; 9 bases map to TRBD1. This CDR3 is 15 amino acids long. V lost 6 bases to trimming and J lost 0 bases; unmatched junction nucleotides: 4. The V gene's germline CDR1 is MDHEN and CDR2 SYDVKM. CDR3 in amino acids: CASRGTGSSTDTQYF. The CDR3 DNA reads TGTGCCAGCAGGGGGACAGGGTCTAGCACAGATACGCAGTATTTT.

The chain combines TRBV30 with TRBJ2-6; no clear D. The CDR3 extends over 14 amino acids. V was cut by 0 bases and J by 2 bases, with 5 bases left in between. Per the germline V gene, CDR1 is GTSNPN and CDR2 is SVGIG (reference sequence). CDR3 DNA: TGTGCCTGGAGTGTAGTCACTGGGGCCAACGTCCTGACTTTC. This encodes CAWSVVTGANVLTF.

The chain recombines TRBV4-2 with TRBJ2-3; no definite D call. CDR1 and CDR2 from the germline V gene are LGHNA and YNFKEQ. Trimming removed 5 bases from V and 5 bases from J, with 8 bases in between. This CDR3 is built from 12 residues. In DNA, the CDR3 is TGTGCCAGCAGCTACGGCTTAGATACGCAGTATTTT. Its translation is CASSYGLDTQYF.

Only one count was recorded for this clonotype. This chain joins TRBV9 and TRBJ2-1; 13 nucleotides agree with TRBD2. In germline, CDR1 is SGDLS, CDR2 YYNGEE. The CDR3 has 17 residues. The J segment lost 9 bases and the V segment lost 0 bases, leaving 9 bases of the junction unmatched. The CDR3 spells CASSVAPTSGRGGEQFF. The CDR3 DNA reads TGTGCCAGCAGCGTAGCTCCAACTAGCGGGAGGGGTGGTGAGCAGTTCTTC. Variable domain in full (rest from reference TRBV9 and TRBJ2-1): DSGVTQTPKHLITATGQRVTLRCSPRSGDLSVYWYQQSLDQGLQFLIQYYNGEERAKGNILERFSAQQFPDLHSELNLSSLELGDSALYFCASSVAPTSGRGGEQFFGPGTRLTVL.

The V call is TRBV13, the J call TRBJ2-3; D is perhaps TRBD1 or TRBD2 (5 bases each). Germline CDR1 reads PRHDT; CDR2 reads FYEKMQ (reference sequence). This CDR3 spans 15 amino acids. Trimming stripped 5 bases from V and 3 bases from J, with 15 bases between. The CDR3 sequence is CASSPMGETTDTQYF. The DNA of the CDR3 is TGTGCCAGCAGCCCGATGGGGGAGACGACAGATACGCAGTATTTT.

This clonotype was seen more than once but under ten times. This sequence joins TRBV7-2 and TRBJ1-4; a weak D match, TRBD1 (5 bases). The CDR3 is 15 residues long. CDR1 and CDR2 (germline): SGHTA, FQGNSA. V lost 1 base and J lost 3, with 9 bases in between. CDR3 protein: CASSLDGGANEKLFF. The CDR3, as DNA: TGTGCCAGCAGCTTAGATGGGGGGGCTAATGAAAAACTGTTTTTT.

The rearrangement joins TRBV4-1 to TRBJ2-4; D not certain. The closer fit of TRBJ2-7 to the DNA end suggests the J call may be wrong. Germline CDR1 MGHRA, CDR2 YSYEKL. This CDR3 region has 13 residues. In DNA form, the CDR3 reads TGCGCCAGCAGCCCAAACTATTTAGACGAGCAGTACTTC. Translating it yields CASSPNYLDEQYF.

V usage is TRBV4-3 and J usage is TRBJ2-5; no reliable D call. The J call is doubtful: the DNA matches TRBJ2-7 better. The CDR3 covers 15 residues. Germline lookup yields CDR1 LGHNA and CDR2 YSLEER. The CDR3 protein is CASSPLLQYSYEQYF. In nucleotides, the CDR3 is TGCGCCAGCAGCCCCCTTTTACAGTACAGCTACGAGCAGTACTTC.

The chain recombines TRBV5-1 with TRBJ1-1; a possible D gene is TRBD1 (5 bases). This CDR3 has 15 residues. V shed 0 bases and J shed 1 base, with 10 bases lying between them. Germline V lookup: CDR1 SGHRS, CDR2 YFSETQ. The CDR3, as DNA: TGCGCCAGCAGCTTGGCTGGGGACGGGAACACTGAAGCTTTCTTT. This translates into CASSLAGDGNTEAFF.

This clonotype was seen ten or more times. The chain couples TRBV5-1 to TRBJ2-5; D uncertain. V lost 0 bases to trimming and J lost 2 bases, with 8 bases between them. The CDR3 loop spans 14 amino acids. The germline V gene has CDR1 SGHRS and CDR2 YFSETQ. The CDR3 DNA is TGCGCCAGCAGCTTGGGCCAGGAGCAAGAGACCCAGTACTTC. Encoded protein: CASSLGQEQETQYF.

The chain employs TRBV12-3 or TRBV12-4 and TRBJ2-3; no firm D call. The V gene lost 5 bases and the J gene lost 5 bases, with 20 bases spanning the gap. CDR3 length equals 16 residues. The chain's CDR3 is CASSPRWTVGGDTQYF. The CDR3, as DNA: TGTGCCAGCAGTCCGAGGTGGACGGTGGGTGGAGATACGCAGTATTTT.

There are many counts of this clonotype. This chain connects TRBV7-6 to TRBJ1-4; D unresolved. CDR1 is SGHVS and CDR2 is FNYEAQ in the germline V gene. The CDR3 consists of 15 residues. V shed 1 base and J shed 0 bases, with 6 bases lying between them. CDR3 in amino acids: CASSLGRATNEKLFF. CDR3 DNA: TGTGCCAGCAGCTTAGGGAGAGCAACTAATGAAAAACTGTTTTTT. The variable domain in full, with the rest retrieved from reference TRBV7-6 and TRBJ1-4, is GAGVSQSPRYKVTKRGQDVALRCDPISGHVSLYWYRQALGQGPEFLTYFNYEAQQDKSGLPNDRFSAERPEGSISTLTIQRTEQRDSAMYRCASSLGRATNEKLFFGSGTQLSVL.

The chain combines TRBV11-2 with TRBJ2-1; tentatively, D is TRBD2 (5 bases). The CDR3 runs 16 residues. In germline, CDR1 is SGHAT, CDR2 FQNNGV. V gave up 4 bases and J gave up 2 bases, with 15 bases separating them. The CDR3 coding sequence is TGTGCCAGCAGCTCCTCAGCGGACGTGACCTACAATGAGCAGTTCTTC. Translated, it gives CASSSSADVTYNEQFF. Together with reference TRBV11-2 and TRBJ2-1, the CDR3 gives the full variable domain: EAGVAQSPRYKIIEKRQSVAFWCNPISGHATLYWYQQILGQGPKLLIQFQNNGVVDDSQLPKDRFSAERLKGVDSTLKIQPAKLEDSAVYLCASSSSADVTYNEQFFGPGTRLTVL.

The J gene is TRBJ1-1, the V gene TRBV6-2 or TRBV6-3; TRBD1 matches 7 bases. CDR1 and CDR2 (germline): MNHEY, SVGEGT. The V and J ends lost 2 bases and 10 bases, in that order; junction bases with no gene match: 25. The CDR3 length is 19 residues. The CDR3 coding sequence is TGTGCCAGCAGTTACCAGGACAGGAGCCGTTTGTTCGCTCCCGTGAGAGCTTTCTTT. It translates to CASSYQDRSRLFAPVRAFF.

The chain carries TRBV7-9 and TRBJ2-3; TRBD2 matches at 9 bases. Looked up from germline, CDR1 is SEHNR and CDR2 is FQNEAQ (reference sequence). Trimming cost V 6 bases and J 0 bases; bases outside gene matches: 7. The CDR3 has 16 amino acids. The CDR3 reads CASSLAGPTSTDTQYF. In DNA form, the CDR3 reads TGTGCCAGCAGTCTAGCGGGGCCTACTAGCACAGATACGCAGTATTTT.